This T cell receptor (beta chain) was captured by sequencing in a study of PD-1 blockade in classical Hodgkin lymphoma. Study details: Patients were treated with nivolumab at 3 mg/kg, and this was given intravenously every 2 weeks. Findings and limits, study-wide: Reported baseline diversity: healthy donors highest, relapsed/refractory patients lowest.

Measured with immunoSEQ multiplex PCR; TCRdb has only the in-frame clones, and not every one. The sample consists of about 8,200 clones, 70% to 90% of them appearing once. This CDR3 is 11 amino acids long. Germline values: CDR1 MNHEY, CDR2 SVGAGI. V was pared by 7 bases and J by 5 bases, with 8 bases between. Relapse after autologous stem cell transplantation occurred in every patient, and brentuximab vedotin exposure varied. PBMCs, once thawed, yielded CD8+ T cells isolated by magnetic negative selection. Remarks on this clone: Its target is not known.

This TCR was recovered from a human donor with classical Hodgkin lymphoma. Sequenced here: CD8+ T cells from blood, sampled at baseline. This sequence joins TRBV6-5 and TRBJ2-5; D is unclear. CDR3 nucleotide sequence: TGTGCCAGCAATAATGGGGAGACCCAGTACTTC. Amino acids: CASNNGETQYF.